This T cell receptor beta chain is from a study of blood T cell repertoires in COVID-19 (dated by TCRdb to about 2020). Background for the entire study: The collaborator samples originated in the United States, Italy and Spain and spanned the acute and convalescent phases of COVID-19. Where HLA class I and class II types were available, the types were taken from metadata supplied by the sample provider, not from assay-based typing. The prospective study material was composed of cDNA or gDNA derived from T cells, B-cell-depleted T cells, or PBMCs. The samples were drawn from two sources: the first 160 participants of the ongoing ImmuneRACE study, and some 1,300 subjects contributed by 6 global collaborators. Sample metadata almost always included a de-identified subject ID, COVID-19 status, age in years and sex. The repertoires were released in a freely available public database meant as a resource for research on the immune response to SARS-CoV-2. The dataset comprised deeply sampled blood TCRbeta repertoires from subjects exposed to, actively infected with, or recovered from COVID-19.

Participants in the prospective study were aged roughly 18 to 100 years, lived in about two dozen United States geographic areas, and enrolled through a virtual design. To assign participants to cohorts, the prospective study relied on clinical history that participants themselves reported in a screening survey and a study questionnaire. Mobile phlebotomists in the prospective study collected whole blood, serum and a nasopharyngeal or oropharyngeal swab from every participant. Participants in the prospective study had the option to provide additional blood draws and questionnaires over a 2-month period. Prospective study blood samples were shipped either frozen or at room temperature before DNA extraction. Overall study outcomes, separate from this receptor: The amount of clinical and demographic metadata varied by source and participant and was provided uncurated.

The immunoSEQ Assay, a bias-controlled multiplex PCR, was used to amplify TCRbeta CDR3 regions from genomic DNA. In the paper's pipeline: Nucleated cell counts per sample were estimated from amplification of reference gene primers within the assay. To quantify the absolute abundance of each unique TCRbeta CDR3 rearrangement, sequence reads were collapsed and filtered. For each sample, productive Simpson clonality was calculated as the square root of Simpson's diversity index across productive rearrangements. TCRdb took this table from immuneACCESS and kept in-frame rearrangements with V and J called. Such tables lack part of the clones; where checked against another copy, unresolved V genes explain under half of the gap, and the rest is unexplained. Clone size and the V and J calls come from that table; the DNA yielded D and trimming. Within this sample are some 240,000 clones, with approximately 86% of them counted one time only. The ten largest clones capture around 3.3% of the sample.

Regarding this clone: It has no known antigen specificity. No base quality values were provided; no much bigger clone lies one nucleotide off.

The CDR3 runs 13 residues from the cysteine to the phenylalanine. Only the CDR3 part of the read is kept: 39 bases, read in frame from the first base. The germline V gene sets CDR1 to MNHEY and CDR2 to SVGAGI. After removal of 8 bases from V and 4 bases from J, the junction retains 3 bases not matched to a gene. The chain couples TRBV6-5 to TRBJ2-7, and TRBD2 aligns with 12 junction nucleotides. The sequencing sample was made of PBMCs or T cells enriched from blood (not recorded which). The sequence was collected from a middle-aged woman with acute COVID-19. The DNA sequence follows: TGTGCCAGCGCTAGCGGGAGGGAATACGAGCAGTACTTC. This yields the protein CASASGREYEQYF.